Listed here is a single T cell receptor beta chain. The antigen is not known. Attachment of unique molecular identifiers to individual cDNA molecules was performed. TCRdb analysed the 5' RACE reads with MiXCR anew, one entry per CDR3 protein. Here the sample spans about 76,000 distinct CDR3 sequences, approximately 10% being singletons. This entry comes from a study of early T cells in non-severe SARS-CoV-2 infection. Notes on the study in general: VDJdb matching favored anti-spike CD8 responses, missing private and CD4 specificities.

The CDR3 consists of 14 residues. The J segment lost 4 bases and the V segment lost 6 bases, leaving 8 bases of the junction unmatched. Germline CDR1 SEHNR, CDR2 FQNEAQ (reference sequence). Sequencing used whole blood. The rearrangement joins TRBV7-9 to TRBJ1-2; 7 bases are shared with TRBD1. This clonotype was obtained from an adult who was a healthcare worker with PCR-confirmed SARS-CoV-2 infection or an uninfected control (not recorded which). The CDR3: CASRSGRDSYGYTF. The CDR3 DNA reads TGTGCCAGCAGATCCGGGAGGGACAGCTATGGCTACACCTTC.